This section outlines one T cell receptor beta chain sequence together with its context. The table lists this clonotype with a few counts. Its antigen remains undetermined. Per-base qualities were not stored, and no clone one base away is much larger. The data originate from a study of blood T cells in healthy people across ages (dated by TCRdb to the mid-2010s). Study-wide context: In model experiments, template switching captured about one uniquely barcoded TCR beta cDNA molecule for every two T cells. Donors were grouped into four age groups: young (average about 15 years), middle-aged (about 38), aged (about 60) and long-lived (roughly 80). Two additional independent replicas of 1 million unique cDNA reads from the same blood draw were analyzed for two donors (one aged 18 to 30 and one aged 80 or older). To avoid experimental bias, donors of different ages were distributed randomly across sequencing lanes. Age-related changes in TCR beta repertoire diversity were measured in the study by deep sequencing normalized with unique cDNA molecular identifiers. Findings and caveats that apply to the study as a whole: Observed TCR beta diversity per million T cells fell roughly linearly with age, and a significant reduction was already apparent by age roughly 40. Estimates of total diversity from one million sequenced T cells were regarded as lower bounds and underestimates. Compared with the aged group, the long-lived group had more naive CD4+ T cells, fewer expanded clones and increased TCR diversity, a pattern suggesting age selection. There was a strong correlation between observed TCR beta diversity and the percentage of naive T cells measured by flow cytometry. Because the CMV infection status of the donors was unknown, age-related changes in expanded clonotypes may potentially have been confounded. Bulk unsorted PBMC profiling prevented conclusive comparison of naive and antigen-experienced compartments.

Unmatched junction bases come to 4, with V trimmed by 3 bases and J by 5 bases. CDR1 and CDR2, looked up from the germline V gene (reference sequence), are DFQATT and SNEGSKA. The CDR3 runs 13 amino acids, cysteine and phenylalanine included. CDR3 DNA is the only sequence kept; it has 39 bases, read in frame from the first base. Systemically healthy Caucasian individuals from Russia, about 38 in total and aged about 6 to 95 years, were included as donors. Each donor gave about 11 milliliters of peripheral blood, drawn into EDTA-treated Vacutainer tubes. Ficoll-Paque density-gradient centrifugation was used to isolate PBMCs, with at least 6 million obtained per sample. Trizol reagent was used to extract total RNA from PBMCs, with at least 5 micrograms per sample. Naive CD45RAhigh/CD27high T cell percentages were measured by flow cytometry on a PBMC aliquot from every donor. Library preparation employed 5' RACE. TCRdb shows the sequencer as Illumina HiSeq 2500. A second roughly 7 to 11 cycle PCR used a sample-barcoded 5' primer and a J-beta primer mix. A unique molecular identifier was introduced onto each TCR beta cDNA molecule by a template-switch 5' adaptor carrying 12 random nucleotides. At least 3 million CDR3-containing paired-end reads were obtained from each sample. The Mint cDNA synthesis kit, primed by a TRBC-specific oligonucleotide, was used to synthesize first-strand cDNA from all RNA. Following uracil-DNA glycosylase treatment, all cDNA underwent a first 18-cycle PCR with the universal primers M1SS and BC2_uni_R. The paper's data handling went like this. Normalization of each sample was performed by random selection of 1 million high-quality reads, each carrying a distinct molecular identifier. Instead of being binned into consensus sequences, reads with shared molecular identifiers were discarded. MiTCR, with a Q25 quality threshold and the strictest error-elimination algorithm, was used for CDR3 identification, clonotype clustering and error correction. A nonparametric unseen species model with Euler transformation was used to estimate a lower bound on total TCR beta diversity. TCRdb reworked the public reads: Q25 trimming with fastp, MiXCR clone assembly, productive beta chains retained. Under each unique CDR3 protein, matching rows form one entry showing the most common genes and DNA. It is TCRdb's table, rather than the study itself, that gives the V and J calls and clone size. In this sample the table shows some 730,000 distinct CDR3 sequences, 22% of which occur a single time. About 20% of the sample rests with the top ten.

Sequenced input: blood. The V and J segments used are TRBV20-1 and TRBJ1-2; TRBD1 matches 9 bases in the middle. The TCR comes from a man in his 70s in good health. The base sequence is TGCAGTGCTAGTAAGGGACAGGGATATGGCTACACCTTC. This yields the protein CSASKGQGYGYTF.